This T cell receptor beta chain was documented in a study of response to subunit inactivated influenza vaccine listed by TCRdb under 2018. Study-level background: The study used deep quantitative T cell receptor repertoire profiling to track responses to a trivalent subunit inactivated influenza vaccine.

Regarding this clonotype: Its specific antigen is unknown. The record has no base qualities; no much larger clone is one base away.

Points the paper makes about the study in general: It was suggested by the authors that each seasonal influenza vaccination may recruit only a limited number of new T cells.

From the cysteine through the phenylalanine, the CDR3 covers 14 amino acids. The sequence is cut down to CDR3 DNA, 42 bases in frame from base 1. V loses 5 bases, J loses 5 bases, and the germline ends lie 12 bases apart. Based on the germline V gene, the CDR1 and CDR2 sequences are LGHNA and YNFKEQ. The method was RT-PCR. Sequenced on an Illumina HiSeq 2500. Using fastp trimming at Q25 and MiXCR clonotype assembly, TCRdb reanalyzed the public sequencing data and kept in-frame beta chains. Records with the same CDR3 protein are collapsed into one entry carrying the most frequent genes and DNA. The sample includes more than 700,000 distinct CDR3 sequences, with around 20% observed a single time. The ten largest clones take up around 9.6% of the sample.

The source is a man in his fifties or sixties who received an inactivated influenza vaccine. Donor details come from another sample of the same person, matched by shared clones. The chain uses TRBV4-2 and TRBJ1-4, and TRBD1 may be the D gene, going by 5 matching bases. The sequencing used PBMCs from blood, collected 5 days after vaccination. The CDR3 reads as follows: CASSDRDRNEKLFF. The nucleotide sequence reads TGTGCCAGCAGCGACCGGGACCGGAATGAAAAACTGTTTTTT.